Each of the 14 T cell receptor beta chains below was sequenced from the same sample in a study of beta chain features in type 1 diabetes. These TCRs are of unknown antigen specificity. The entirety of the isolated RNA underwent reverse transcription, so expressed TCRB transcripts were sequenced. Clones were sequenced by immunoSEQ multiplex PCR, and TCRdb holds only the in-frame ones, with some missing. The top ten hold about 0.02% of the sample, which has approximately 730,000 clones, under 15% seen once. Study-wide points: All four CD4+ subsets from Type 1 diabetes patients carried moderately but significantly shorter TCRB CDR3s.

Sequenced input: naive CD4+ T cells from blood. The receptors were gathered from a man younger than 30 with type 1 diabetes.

CDR3 in amino acids: CAWRGLGNTEAFF. CDR3 DNA: TGTGCCTGGAGGGGACTCGGGAACACTGAAGCTTTCTTT. The genes are TRBV30 and TRBJ1-1; D is possibly TRBD1 (5 bases). CDR1 and CDR2 from the germline V gene are GTSNPN and SVGIG (reference sequence). The germline V and J ends were trimmed by 3 bases and 1 base, with 9 bases remaining between them. The CDR3 is 13 amino acids.

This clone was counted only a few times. This CDR3 reads CATSRQAGELFF. CDR3 in DNA: TGTGCCACCAGCAGGCAGGCCGGGGAGCTGTTTTTT. The J gene is TRBJ2-2, the V gene TRBV15; no reliable D call. Per the germline V gene, CDR1 is LNHNV and CDR2 is YYDKDF (reference sequence). This CDR3 region has 12 residues. The ends were cut back, 3 bases at V and 6 bases at J, with 5 bases in the middle. Full variable domain (outside the CDR3, taken from reference TRBV15 and TRBJ2-2): DAMVIQNPRYQVTQFGKPVTLSCSQTLNHNVMYWYQQKSSQAPKLLFHYYDKDFNNEADTPDNFQSRRPNTSFCFLDIRSPGLGDTAMYLCATSRQAGELFFGEGSRLTVL.

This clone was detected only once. The CDR3 is CASSVAGANTGELFF. The CDR3, as DNA: TGTGCCAGCAGTGTAGCAGGGGCGAACACCGGGGAGCTGTTTTTT. V usage is TRBV6-1 and J usage is TRBJ2-2, with D perhaps TRBD1 (6 bases). Deletions cut 4 bases from V and 0 bases from J, with 9 bases between. Germline V lookup: CDR1 MNHNS, CDR2 SASEGT. The CDR3 contains 15 residues.

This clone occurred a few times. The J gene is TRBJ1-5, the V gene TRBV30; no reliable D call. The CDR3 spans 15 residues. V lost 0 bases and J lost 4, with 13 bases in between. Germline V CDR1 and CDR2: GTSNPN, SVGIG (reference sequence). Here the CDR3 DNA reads TGTGCCTGGAGTGTATGGGAGGCCGCGAATCAGCCCCAGCATTTT. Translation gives CAWSVWEAANQPQHF.

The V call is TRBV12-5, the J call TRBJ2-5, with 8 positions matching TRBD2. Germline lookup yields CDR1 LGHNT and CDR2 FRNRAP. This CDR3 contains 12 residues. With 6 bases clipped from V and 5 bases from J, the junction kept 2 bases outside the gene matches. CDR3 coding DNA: TGTGCTAGTGGAGCGGGGGTCGAGACCCAGTACTTC. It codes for CASGAGVETQYF.

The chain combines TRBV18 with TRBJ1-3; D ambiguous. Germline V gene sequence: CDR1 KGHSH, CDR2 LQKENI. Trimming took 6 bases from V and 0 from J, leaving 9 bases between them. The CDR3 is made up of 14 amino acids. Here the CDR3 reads CASSTYDSGNTIYF. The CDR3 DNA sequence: TGTGCCAGCTCTACTTACGACTCTGGAAACACCATATATTTT.

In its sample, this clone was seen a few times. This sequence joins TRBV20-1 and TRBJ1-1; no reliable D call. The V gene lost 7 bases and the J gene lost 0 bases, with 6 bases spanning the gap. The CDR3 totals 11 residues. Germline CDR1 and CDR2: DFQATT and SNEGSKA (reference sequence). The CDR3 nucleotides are TGCAGTGTTATGCTGAACACTGAAGCTTTCTTT. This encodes CSVMLNTEAFF.

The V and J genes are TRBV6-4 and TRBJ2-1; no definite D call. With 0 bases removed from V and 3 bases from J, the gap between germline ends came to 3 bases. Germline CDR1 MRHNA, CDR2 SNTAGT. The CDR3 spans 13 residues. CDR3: CASSDSLYNEQFF. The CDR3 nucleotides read TGTGCCAGCAGTGACTCGCTCTACAATGAGCAGTTCTTC.

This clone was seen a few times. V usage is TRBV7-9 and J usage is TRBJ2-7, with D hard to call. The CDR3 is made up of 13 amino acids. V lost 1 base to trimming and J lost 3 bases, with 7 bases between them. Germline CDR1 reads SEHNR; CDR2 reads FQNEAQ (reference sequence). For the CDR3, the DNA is TGTGCCAGCAGCTTAGGGCCCTACTACGAGCAGTACTTC. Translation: CASSLGPYYEQYF.

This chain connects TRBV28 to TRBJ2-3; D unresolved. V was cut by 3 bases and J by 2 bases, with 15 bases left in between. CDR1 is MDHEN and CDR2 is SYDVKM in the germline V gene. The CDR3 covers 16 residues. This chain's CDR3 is CASSFYDGRTTDTQYF. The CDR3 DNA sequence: TGTGCCAGCAGTTTTTATGACGGAAGAACCACAGATACGCAGTATTTT.

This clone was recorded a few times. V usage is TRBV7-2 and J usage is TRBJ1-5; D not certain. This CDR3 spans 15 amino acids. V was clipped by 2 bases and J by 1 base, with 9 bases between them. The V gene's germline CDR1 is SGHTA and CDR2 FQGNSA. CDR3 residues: CASSLQAGSNQPQHF. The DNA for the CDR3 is TGTGCCAGCAGCTTACAGGCGGGCAGCAATCAGCCCCAGCATTTT.

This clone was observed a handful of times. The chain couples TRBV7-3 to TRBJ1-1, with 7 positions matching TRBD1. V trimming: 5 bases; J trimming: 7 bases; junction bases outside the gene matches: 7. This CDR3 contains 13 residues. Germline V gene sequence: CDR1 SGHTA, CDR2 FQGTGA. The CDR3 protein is CASSPRQGGEAFF. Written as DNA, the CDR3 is TGTGCCAGCAGCCCCCGACAGGGTGGTGAAGCTTTCTTT.

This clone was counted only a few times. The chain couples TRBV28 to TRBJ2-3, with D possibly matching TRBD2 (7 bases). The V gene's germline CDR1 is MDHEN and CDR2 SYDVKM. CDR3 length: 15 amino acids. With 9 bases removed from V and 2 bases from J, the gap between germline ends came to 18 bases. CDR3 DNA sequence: TGTGCCAGTCGCAGTGCGGGGGCCAACACAGATACGCAGTATTTT. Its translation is CASRSAGANTDTQYF. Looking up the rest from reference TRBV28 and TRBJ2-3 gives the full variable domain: DVKVTQSSRYLVKRTGEKVFLECVQDMDHENMFWYRQDPGLGLRLIYFSYDVKMKEKGDIPEGYSVSREKKERFSLILESASTNQTSMYLCASRSAGANTDTQYFGPGTRLTVL.

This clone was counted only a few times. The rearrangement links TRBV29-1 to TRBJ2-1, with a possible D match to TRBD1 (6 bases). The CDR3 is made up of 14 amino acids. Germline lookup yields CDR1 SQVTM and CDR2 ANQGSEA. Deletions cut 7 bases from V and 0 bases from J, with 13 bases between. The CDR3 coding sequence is TGCAGCGCTGACGGACAGAGCTCCTACAATGAGCAGTTCTTC. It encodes CSADGQSSYNEQFF.